Listed below are T cell receptor beta chains from one sample, sequenced in a study of technical replicates of blood from a handful of donors. TCRdb's table, derived via immunoSEQ multiplex PCR, lists solely in-frame clones and lacks some. The profile shows roughly 71,000 clones, about nine tenths of them singletons. Material for sequencing was T cells isolated from PBMCs. These receptors were obtained from a human donor in good health. Both conserved end residues are part of each CDR3. D genes are given only for firm matches. Part of the rows lack a size; the others show once, few, many or a class for expanded clones.

clone_size	v_call	d_call	j_call	cdr3_nt	cdr3_aa
NA	TRBV6-1	TRBD2	TRBJ2-7	TGTGCCAGCAGTGGGACAGGGGGACTAGCGGGTCCCTACGAGCAGTACTTC	CASSGTGGLAGPYEQYF
NA	TRBV28	TRBD1	TRBJ2-7	TGTGCCAGCAGTTCCCGGACAGGGACCACCTACGAGCAGTACTTC	CASSSRTGTTYEQYF
NA	TRBV19	NA	TRBJ2-2	TGTGCCAGTAGACGGACAAACACCGGGGAGCTGTTTTTT	CASRRTNTGELFF
NA	TRBV19	NA	TRBJ1-1	TGTGCCAGTAGTATAGTGCTGTTCACCGGTGGAGCTTTCTTT	CASSIVLFTGGAFF
NA	TRBV27	TRBD1	TRBJ1-2	TGTGCCAGCAGTTTATACCCCCAGGGGGTAAACTATGGCTACACCTTC	CASSLYPQGVNYGYTF
NA	TRBV27	TRBD2	TRBJ2-4	TGTGCCAGCAGTTGGAGCGGGAGTGGCAAAAACATTCAGTACTTC	CASSWSGSGKNIQYF
NA	TRBV30	NA	TRBJ1-2	TGTGCCTGGAGTGTACTATTTGTCTACACCTTC	CAWSVLFVYTF
NA	TRBV25-1	TRBD2	TRBJ2-7	TGTGCCAGCAGTGAATTTGCTAGCGGGAGGCTGCGCTACGAGCAGTACTTC	CASSEFASGRLRYEQYF
NA	TRBV27	NA	TRBJ1-4	TGTGCCAGCAGTAGGCCGGGAGGGAATGAAAAACTGTTTTTT	CASSRPGGNEKLFF
NA	TRBV29-1	NA	TRBJ2-7	TGCAGCGTCCAGACAAACCGAGCCACCTACGAGCAGTACTTC	CSVQTNRATYEQYF
NA	TRBV9	NA	TRBJ1-4	TGTGCCAGCAGCGAGGGGGATTCAACTAATGAAAAACTGTTTTTT	CASSEGDSTNEKLFF
NA	TRBV27	NA	TRBJ2-7	TGTGCCAGCAGTTTATTCCCGGGTAGCCTTTACGAGCAGTACTTC	CASSLFPGSLYEQYF
NA	TRBV30	TRBD1	TRBJ2-2	TGTGCCTGGAGGACCAGGGGGACCGGGGAGCTGTTTTTT	CAWRTRGTGELFF
NA	TRBV7-7	NA	TRBJ2-5	TGTGCCAGCAGCTTAGATGGCAGACAAGAGACCCAGTACTTC	CASSLDGRQETQYF
few	TRBV7-3	TRBD2	TRBJ2-2	TGTGCCAGCAGCTTGGGACTAGCGATGACCGGGGAGCTGTTTTTT	CASSLGLAMTGELFF
NA	TRBV4-2	TRBD1	TRBJ1-2	TGTGCCAGCAGCCAAGTAGGGGGCGACAACTATGGCTACACCTTC	CASSQVGGDNYGYTF
NA	TRBV7-9	NA	TRBJ1-2	TGTGCCAGCAGCTTAAGAGAGAGCTACACCTTC	CASSLRESYTF
NA	TRBV5-6	NA	TRBJ2-1	TGTGCCAGCAGCTTGGGAGCCTACAATGAGCAGTTCTTC	CASSLGAYNEQFF
NA	TRBV5-1	TRBD2	TRBJ2-3	TGCGCCAGCAGCTTGGCTCTAGGCGGGAGAGCAGATACGCAGTATTTT	CASSLALGGRADTQYF
NA	TRBV7-3	NA	TRBJ2-1	TGTGCCAGCAGCCCTTCTAGTGGCTCCTACAATGAGCAGTTCTTC	CASSPSSGSYNEQFF
NA	TRBV4-2	TRBD2	TRBJ2-2	TGTGCCAGCAGCCAAGAGAGCGGGAGCGAGGTCGGGGAGCTGTTTTTT	CASSQESGSEVGELFF
NA	TRBV7-2	NA	TRBJ2-7	TGTGCCAGCAGCTTATCCCCGGGTATCTACGAGCAGTACTTC	CASSLSPGIYEQYF
NA	TRBV4-3	NA	TRBJ2-1	TGCGCCAGCAGCCAAGATCTCAATGAGCAGTTCTTC	CASSQDLNEQFF
once	TRBV7-2	NA	TRBJ2-3	TGTGCCAGCAGCTTACAGTCTAGCACAGATACGCAGTATTTT	CASSLQSSTDTQYF
NA	TRBV23-1	TRBD1	TRBJ1-5	TGCGCCAGCAGTCAATCGAGGTTCGAACAGGGGCACAATCAGCCCCAGCATTTT	CASSQSRFEQGHNQPQHF
NA	TRBV27	NA	TRBJ2-7	TGTGCCAGCAGTTTAGACAGTACTCTCTACGAGCAGTACTTC	CASSLDSTLYEQYF
NA	TRBV5-1	NA	TRBJ2-7	TGCGCCAGCAGCTTGGCAGGGGTCGACTACGAGCAGTACTTC	CASSLAGVDYEQYF
NA	TRBV27	TRBD2	TRBJ2-7	TGTGCCAGCAGTTACGGGACGGGGGGCTCCTACGAGCAGTACTTC	CASSYGTGGSYEQYF
NA	TRBV5-1	NA	TRBJ2-5	TGCGCCAGCAGCTTACCGGAAGAGACCCAGTACTTC	CASSLPEETQYF
NA	TRBV11-2	TRBD2	TRBJ2-1	TGTGCCAGCAGCTTAGCGGGAGGGCCTTACAATGAGCAGTTCTTC	CASSLAGGPYNEQFF
few	TRBV7-3	NA	TRBJ1-1	TGTGCCAGCAGCGCCGACTGGAACACTGAAGCTTTCTTT	CASSADWNTEAFF
NA	TRBV27	NA	TRBJ1-5	TGTGCCAGCAGTTTATATGGCGGATTTAATCAGCCCCAGCATTTT	CASSLYGGFNQPQHF
NA	TRBV6-1	NA	TRBJ2-7	TGTGCCAGCAGTGACGACTGGTCTGTATCCTACGAGCAGTACTTC	CASSDDWSVSYEQYF
NA	TRBV27	NA	TRBJ1-4	TGTGCCAGCAGTTTGGAGGCAACTAATGAAAAACTGTTTTTT	CASSLEATNEKLFF
NA	TRBV9	NA	TRBJ1-5	TGTGCCAGCAGCCCGGGAGGAGGGGAAGGAAAGCCCCAGCATTTT	CASSPGGGEGKPQHF
once	TRBV10-3	NA	TRBJ2-7	TGTGCCGTTGGGCCCTTTGGCTACAACTACGAGCAGTACTTC	CAVGPFGYNYEQYF
NA	TRBV10-1	TRBD1	TRBJ1-2	TGCGCCAGCAGGAGACAGGGAGACTATGGCTACACCTTC	CASRRQGDYGYTF
NA	TRBV6-5	NA	TRBJ2-1	TGTGCCAGCACCTTTGGGGGCGGGTTGGATGAGCAGTTCTTC	CASTFGGGLDEQFF
NA	TRBV5-1	NA	TRBJ2-1	TGCGCCAGCAGCCCCGGGGGAAGCGTCTACAATGAGCAGTTCTTC	CASSPGGSVYNEQFF
NA	TRBV9	NA	TRBJ1-4	TGTGCCAGCAGCGTAGGCGTGACAACTAATGAAAAACTGTTTTTT	CASSVGVTTNEKLFF
NA	TRBV2	TRBD2	TRBJ2-7	TGTGCCAGCAGCGACACCGGGACTACTCGCTACGAGCAGTACTTC	CASSDTGTTRYEQYF
NA	TRBV6-5	NA	TRBJ1-1	TGTGCCAGCAGCCTCGGGGGTGGCGCTGAAGCTTTCTTT	CASSLGGGAEAFF
NA	TRBV19	TRBD2	TRBJ2-1	TGTGCCAGTTCTCTAGCGGGCTCCGTAAACAATGAGCAGTTCTTC	CASSLAGSVNNEQFF
NA	TRBV5-4	NA	TRBJ2-5	TGTGCCAGCAGTAGCCCGACCGCGCAAGAGACCCAGTACTTC	CASSSPTAQETQYF
NA	TRBV5-4	NA	TRBJ2-3	TGTGCCAGCAGCCTCGGACAGATCACAGATACGCAGTATTTT	CASSLGQITDTQYF
NA	TRBV18	NA	TRBJ1-5	TGTGCCAGCTCACCACCCTTTGTCGGGGTAGATAGCAATCAGCCCCAGCATTTT	CASSPPFVGVDSNQPQHF
NA	TRBV9	TRBD2	TRBJ2-1	TGTGCCAGCAGCGTAGCGGGGGGGTCCTACAATGAGCAGTTCTTC	CASSVAGGSYNEQFF
NA	TRBV6-5	NA	TRBJ1-1	TGTGCCAGCATGAGGTCCGGGAACACTGAAGCTTTCTTT	CASMRSGNTEAFF
once	TRBV19	TRBD2	TRBJ2-5	TGTGCCAGTAGTAGCGGGAGTGGGCAAGAGACCCAGTACTTC	CASSSGSGQETQYF
NA	TRBV4-1	NA	TRBJ2-1	TGCGCCAGCGGACGGGACTTAGAATACAATGAGCAGTTCTTC	CASGRDLEYNEQFF
NA	TRBV7-2	NA	TRBJ2-7	TGTGCCAGCACGCGCTCCTACGAGCAGTACTTC	CASTRSYEQYF
NA	TRBV28	NA	TRBJ1-3	TGTGCCAGCAGAGATAGAACTGCTGGAAACACCATATATTTT	CASRDRTAGNTIYF
NA	TRBV4-3	NA	TRBJ1-2	TGCGCCAGCAGCCAAGGTGGATGGAGTGGCTACACCTTC	CASSQGGWSGYTF
once	TRBV6-5	TRBD2	TRBJ2-1	TGTGCCAGCAGTTACGCGGGGGGAGGCAATGAGCAGTTCTTC	CASSYAGGGNEQFF
NA	TRBV6-1	NA	TRBJ2-7	TGTGCCAGCAGTGAAGCACTACTTTACGAGCAGTACTTC	CASSEALLYEQYF